The clone carrying this TCR beta chain was seen only a few times. The data derive from a study of T-cell memory formation after mild COVID-19. TCRdb re-called the 5' RACE reads through MiXCR, storing one row per CDR3 protein. This sample has roughly 610,000 distinct CDR3 sequences; roughly 17% occur once, and the top ten carry approximately 8.1%. This CDR3 comprises 14 residues. Unmatched junction bases numbered 8, after V lost 3 bases and J lost 10 bases. Sequencing used PBMCs or a T cell subset sorted from them (not recorded which). The rearrangement joins TRBV12-3 or TRBV12-4 to TRBJ1-4; TRBD1 agrees at 7 bases. This sequence originates from an adult woman who had mild COVID-19 (a few samples of this study predate the infection). Cell type and time point are not known. The DNA for the CDR3 is TGTGCCAGCAGTTTCGGTCAGGGGGGGGGAAAACTGTTTTTT. Its translation is CASSFGQGGGKLFF.